This TCR beta chain was captured in a study of CD8+ T cells in alopecia areata. After isolation, RNA underwent reverse transcription to generate cDNA as the sequencing template. Clones were sequenced by immunoSEQ multiplex PCR, and TCRdb holds only the in-frame ones, with some missing. The data show about 110,000 clones, with around 59% seen just once and 20% to 25% held by the top ten. A single count supports this clone. Sequenced: CD8+ T cells sorted from blood. The TCR sequence derives from a human donor in good health.

CDR3 region: CASSLGIGGQETQYF. DNA for the CDR3: TGCGCCAGCAGCTTGGGGATTGGGGGTCAGGAGACCCAGTACTTC. The V call is TRBV5-1, the J call TRBJ2-5; D may correspond to TRBD1 or TRBD2 (5 bases each). Germline CDR1 reads SGHRS; CDR2 reads YFSETQ. V lost 0 bases and J lost 5, with 14 bases in between. This CDR3 is 15 amino acids long.